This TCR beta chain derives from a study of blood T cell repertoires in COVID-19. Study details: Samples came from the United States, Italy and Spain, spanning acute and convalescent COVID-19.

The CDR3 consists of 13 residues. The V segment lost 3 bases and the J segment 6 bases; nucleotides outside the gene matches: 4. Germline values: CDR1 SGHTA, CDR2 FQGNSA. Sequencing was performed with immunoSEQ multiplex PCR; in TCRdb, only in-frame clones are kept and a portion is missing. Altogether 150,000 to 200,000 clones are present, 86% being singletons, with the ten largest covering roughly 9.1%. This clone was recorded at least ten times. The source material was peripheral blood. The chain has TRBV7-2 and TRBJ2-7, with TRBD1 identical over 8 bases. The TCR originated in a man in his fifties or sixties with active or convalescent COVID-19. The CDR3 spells CASSFGQGGEQYF. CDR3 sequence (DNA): TGTGCCAGCAGCTTCGGACAGGGAGGCGAGCAGTACTTC.